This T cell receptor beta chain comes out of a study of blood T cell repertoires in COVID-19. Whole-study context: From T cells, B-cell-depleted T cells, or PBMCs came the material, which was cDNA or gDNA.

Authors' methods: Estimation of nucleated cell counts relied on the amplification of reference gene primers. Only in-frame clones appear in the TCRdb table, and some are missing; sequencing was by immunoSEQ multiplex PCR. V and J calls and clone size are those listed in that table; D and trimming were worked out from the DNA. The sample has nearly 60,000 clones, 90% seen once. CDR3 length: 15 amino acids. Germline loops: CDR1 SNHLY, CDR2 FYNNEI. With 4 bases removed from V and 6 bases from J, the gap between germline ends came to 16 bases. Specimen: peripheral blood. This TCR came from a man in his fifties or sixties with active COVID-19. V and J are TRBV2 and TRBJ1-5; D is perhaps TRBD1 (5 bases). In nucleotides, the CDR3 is TGTGCCAGCAGTGGGGACGGGGGATCGAGTCAGCCCCAGCATTTT. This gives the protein CASSGDGGSSQPQHF.